This T cell receptor beta chain is drawn from a study of naive and memory T cell subsets. Four PCR rounds used nested alpha and beta constant region primers plus the SP2 primer. Alpha and beta constant region primers primed reverse transcription for blood and skin samples. Via MiXCR, TCRdb re-called the UMI-ligation and nested PCR reads, giving one row per CDR3 protein. The table shows 20,000 to 25,000 distinct CDR3 sequences, with approximately 6% occurring only once. This clonotype has ten or more counts. Its matching antigen is unknown. V lost 5 bases and J lost 4; bases outside the gene matches: 6. The CDR3 covers 15 residues. The germline V gene has CDR1 SGHAT and CDR2 FQNNGV. Regarding the study as a whole: TCR transcript changes with activation or differentiation may affect this RNA method. Reportedly, tuberculin skin test sites gave far more TCRs than other biopsies.

Treatment specified: skin biopsy from PPD injection site in Mantoux-positive individual. TCR cDNA received a 3' ligated oligonucleotide that carried a UMI. Individuals with a positive Mantoux test gave biopsies from PPD-injected skin. This sample comprised skin, obtained from a tuberculin skin test site. The chain couples TRBV11-2 to TRBJ2-1, with TRBD2 matching 9 bases. The origin of this receptor is an adult in good health. CDR3 sequence (DNA): TGTGCCAGCAGCCCTTTAGCGGGAGCTTACAATGAGCAGTTCTTC. Translating gives CASSPLAGAYNEQFF.